This T cell receptor (beta chain) stems from a study of T cell responses to AZD1222 COVID-19 vaccine. Germline lookup yields CDR1 MNHEY and CDR2 SMNVEV (reference sequence). This CDR3 contains 14 residues. Trimming cost V 2 bases and J 8 bases, with 14 bases left between them. Points from the study as a whole: Sampled repertoires all dated from after the peak T cell response.

Regarding this clone: Its antigen remains unknown.

Method: immunoSEQ multiplex PCR; TCRdb's copy keeps in-frame clones and lacks some. The repertoire holds fewer than 120,000 clones, with about 95% as singletons. The clonotype originates from an adult who received the AZD1222 COVID-19 vaccine. This chain connects TRBV27 to TRBJ2-3; no reliable D call. Sequencing used peripheral blood, obtained 28 days after the second AZD1222 dose. The CDR3, as DNA: TGTGCCAGCAGTTTACTGCCAGGCGTCCCTACGCAGTATTTT. Its protein product is CASSLLPGVPTQYF.